The 17 T cell receptor beta chains reported below all come from one sample, sequenced in a study of control samples from healthy donors and cancer patients. TCRdb's copy holds only in-frame clones and misses some; the assay was immunoSEQ multiplex PCR. The top ten hold more than 3.5% of the sample, which has about 94,000 clones, 90% seen once. The sequencing input was blood. The receptors stem from a woman between 18 and 30 years old in good health.

The rearrangement joins TRBV7-9 to TRBJ1-1, with 7 bases that match TRBD1. Germline V gives CDR1 SEHNR, CDR2 FQNEAQ (reference sequence). Germline trimming cut 6 bases from V and 4 bases from J; bases unmatched to any gene: 8. This CDR3 is 14 amino acids long. CDR3 loop: CASSQTGLGTEAFF. The CDR3 DNA follows: TGTGCCAGCAGTCAGACAGGGCTTGGCACTGAAGCTTTCTTT. The full variable domain, in which reference TRBV7-9 and TRBJ1-1 provide the parts outside the CDR3, is DTGVSQNPRHKITKRGQNVTFRCDPISEHNRLYWYRQTLGQGPEFLTYFQNEAQLEKSRLLSDRFSAERPKGSFSTLEIQRTEQGDSAMYLCASSQTGLGTEAFFGQGTRLTVV.

The genes are TRBV29-1 and TRBJ2-1; D is unresolved. The V end lost 1 base, the J end lost 6 bases, and 10 bases lay between the germline ends. The germline V gene has CDR1 SQVTM and CDR2 ANQGSEA. The CDR3 loop spans 13 amino acids. This CDR3 reads CSVEGVTINEQFF. In DNA, the CDR3 is TGCAGCGTTGAAGGGGTGACAATCAATGAGCAGTTCTTC.

The V call is TRBV29-1, the J call TRBJ2-7; D might be TRBD2 (6 bases). Germline V gene sequence: CDR1 SQVTM, CDR2 ANQGSEA. The CDR3 has 16 amino acids. V was pared by 6 bases and J by 3 bases, with 24 bases between. In DNA form, the CDR3 reads TGCAGCGTCCCACGCCGGGGTCCGGGCGGGAACTACGAGCAGTACTTC. Translated, it gives CSVPRRGPGGNYEQYF.

This chain uses TRBV7-2 with TRBJ2-1; D is unclear. Trimming took off 5 bases at V and 3 bases at J, with 8 bases between the two ends. Germline assignment: CDR1 SGHTA and CDR2 FQGNSA. The CDR3 has 13 residues. CDR3 sequence: CASSPQVYNEQFF. The CDR3 DNA reads TGTGCCAGCAGCCCTCAGGTCTACAATGAGCAGTTCTTC.

The chain recombines TRBV6-6 with TRBJ1-6, with D uncertain. Trimming removed 6 bases from V and 5 bases from J, with 5 bases in between. This CDR3 comprises 12 residues. Germline V gene sequence: CDR1 MNHNY, CDR2 SVGAGI (reference sequence). The CDR3 here is CASSRDNSPLHF. The CDR3 region has the DNA TGTGCCAGCAGCCGAGATAATTCACCCCTCCACTTT.

With respect to this clone: The sample contains more than one DNA sequence encoding this CDR3. This chain connects TRBV11-2 to TRBJ2-7, with 9 bases lining up with TRBD2. J was trimmed by 1 base and V by 2 bases; bases with no gene match: 0. Germline loops: CDR1 SGHAT, CDR2 FQNNGV. The CDR3 extends over 14 amino acids. As DNA, the CDR3 is TGTGCCAGCAGCTTAAGCGGGGGGTCCTACGAGCAGTACTTC. Protein product: CASSLSGGSYEQYF.

The chain carries TRBV6-5 and TRBJ1-6; 7 bases fit TRBD1. Germline V gene data show CDR1 as MNHEY and CDR2 as SVGAGI. This CDR3 region has 15 residues. With 7 bases clipped from V and 8 bases from J, the junction kept 11 bases outside the gene matches. The chain's CDR3 is CASILATGKHSPLHF. CDR3 in DNA: TGTGCCAGCATATTAGCGACAGGGAAACATTCACCCCTCCACTTT.

The V gene is TRBV18, the J gene TRBJ2-7; D is perhaps TRBD1 (6 bases). Germline V gives CDR1 KGHSH, CDR2 LQKENI. The length of the CDR3 is 13 residues. The V end lost 7 bases, the J end lost 2 bases, and 12 bases lay between the germline ends. The CDR3 DNA is TGTGCCAGCTTTGGGGACACTACCTACGAGCAGTACTTC. This encodes CASFGDTTYEQYF.

The V and J genes are TRBV27 and TRBJ1-1; D gene uncertain. Germline V lookup: CDR1 MNHEY, CDR2 SMNVEV (reference sequence). V lost 6 bases, J lost 4 bases, and 12 bases lay in between. This CDR3 is 13 amino acids long. The CDR3 protein is CASSRLPSTEAFF. DNA for the CDR3: TGTGCCAGCAGCAGACTCCCGAGCACTGAAGCTTTCTTT.

V and J are TRBV28 and TRBJ1-4; 7 nucleotides match TRBD1. The germline CDR1 and CDR2 sequences are MDHEN and SYDVKM. The CDR3 covers 16 residues. J gave up 4 bases and V 7 bases, and 12 bases lay outside the gene matches. The CDR3 DNA is TGTGCCAGCACCTTACATTCAGGGGGAAGTAATGAAAAACTGTTTTTT. Its translation: CASTLHSGGSNEKLFF.

The chain has TRBV10-3 and TRBJ1-2; TRBD1 matches at 10 bases. This CDR3 is 14 amino acids long. Germline assignment: CDR1 ENHRY and CDR2 SYGVKD. The ends lost 7 bases at V and 5 bases at J; junction bases unmatched: 7. The CDR3 coding sequence is TGTGCCATCATGCGGACAGGGGGTGGGTATGGCTACACCTTC. Its protein product is CAIMRTGGGYGYTF.

The rearrangement links TRBV7-2 to TRBJ2-3, with TRBD2 matching 8 bases. The germline gives CDR1 SGHTA, CDR2 FQGNSA. The CDR3 loop spans 16 amino acids. J lost 3 bases, V lost 5 bases, and 10 bases had no gene match. The CDR3 spells CASSHDHGGATDTQYF. CDR3 sequence (DNA): TGTGCCAGCAGCCACGACCACGGGGGGGCAACAGATACGCAGTATTTT.

This chain connects TRBV11-2 to TRBJ1-2; 7 bases match TRBD1. The germline V gene encodes CDR1 SGHAT and CDR2 FQNNGV. The CDR3 has 15 amino acids. V shed 1 base and J 4 bases; nucleotides not matched to a gene: 6. Written as DNA, the CDR3 is TGTGCCAGCAGCTTAGCCCAGGGGGTAGGCTATGGCTACACCTTC. Translating gives CASSLAQGVGYGYTF.

The rearrangement links TRBV2 to TRBJ1-2, with TRBD1 identical over 10 bases. V lost 6 bases to trimming and J lost 0 bases; unmatched junction nucleotides: 7. Germline CDR1 and CDR2: SNHLY and FYNNEI. The CDR3 is 16 residues long. The CDR3 region is CASSPGQGFPNYGYTF. The DNA of the CDR3 is TGTGCCAGCAGCCCGGGACAGGGGTTCCCTAACTATGGCTACACCTTC.

This clone was counted a single time. The V and J genes are TRBV2 and TRBJ1-1; a weak D match, TRBD1 (5 bases). CDR1 is SNHLY and CDR2 is FYNNEI in the germline V gene. CDR3 size: 12 residues. The germline V and J ends were trimmed by 2 bases and 6 bases, with 7 bases remaining between them. CDR3 DNA sequence: TGTGCCAGCAGTGAAATGACAGCTGAAGCTTTCTTT. It codes for CASSEMTAEAFF.

The chain joins TRBV6-1 to TRBJ2-7; 8 bases fit TRBD1. V lost 0 bases and J lost 0; bases outside the gene matches: 4. CDR1 MNHNS and CDR2 SASEGT come from the germline V gene. The CDR3 has 16 amino acids. The CDR3 DNA sequence: TGTGCCAGCAGTGAAGCGGGGACAGGTAACTCCTACGAGCAGTACTTC. Its protein is CASSEAGTGNSYEQYF.

The chain combines TRBV5-1 with TRBJ1-5, with 7 bases identical to TRBD1. The CDR3 covers 16 residues. Per the germline V gene, CDR1 is SGHRS and CDR2 is YFSETQ. J gave up 0 bases and V 4 bases, and 7 bases lay outside the gene matches. The CDR3 DNA sequence: TGCGCCAGCAGCACGGGGGACAGCCATAGCAATCAGCCCCAGCATTTT. Translating gives CASSTGDSHSNQPQHF.